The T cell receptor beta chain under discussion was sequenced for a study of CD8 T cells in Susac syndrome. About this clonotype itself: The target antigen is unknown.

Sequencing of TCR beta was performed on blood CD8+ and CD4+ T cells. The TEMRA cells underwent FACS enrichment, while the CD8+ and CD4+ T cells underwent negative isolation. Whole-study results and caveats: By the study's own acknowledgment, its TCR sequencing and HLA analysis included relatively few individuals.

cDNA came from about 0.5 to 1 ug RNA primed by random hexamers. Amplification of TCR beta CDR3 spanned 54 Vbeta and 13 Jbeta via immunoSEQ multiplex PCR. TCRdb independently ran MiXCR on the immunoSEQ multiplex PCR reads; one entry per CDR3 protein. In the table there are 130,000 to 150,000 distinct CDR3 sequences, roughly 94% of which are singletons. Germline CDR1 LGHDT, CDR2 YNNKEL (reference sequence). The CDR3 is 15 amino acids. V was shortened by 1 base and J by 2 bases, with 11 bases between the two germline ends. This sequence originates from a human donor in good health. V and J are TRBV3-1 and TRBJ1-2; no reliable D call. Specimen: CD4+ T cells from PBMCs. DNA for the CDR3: TGTGCCAGCAGCCAAGGGAGGGCCGGGAACTATGGCTACACCTTC. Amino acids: CASSQGRAGNYGYTF.